The 26 T cell receptor beta chains listed next were all sequenced from one sample in a study of T cells in Graves' hyperthyroidism and ophthalmopathy. What was amplified from RNA transcripts were TCR beta CDR3 regions. When the TCR CDR3 underwent first-round RT-PCR, the HTBI primer set was used. A single record per CDR3 protein comes from TCRdb applying MiXCR to the multiplex PCR reads. This table has around 540,000 distinct CDR3 sequences, roughly 50% appearing once. The sample comprised peripheral blood or thyroid tissue (not recorded which). The receptors were gathered from a woman aged 18-35 years with Graves' hyperthyroidism.

With respect to this clonotype: Germline is not matched at one junction end, which may reflect a read error. The chain carries TRBV5-5 and TRBJ1-2; D gene ambiguous. The CDR3 covers 15 residues. CDR1 is SGHKS, CDR2 YYEKEE, per germline (reference sequence). In nucleotides, the CDR3 is TGCGCCAGCAGCCAAGTCCGACGGAAAAACTATGGCTACACCTTC. Its protein product is CASSQVRRKNYGYTF.

This clonotype was seen ten or more times. The V gene is TRBV2, the J gene TRBJ1-1; D call uncertain. CDR1 is SNHLY and CDR2 is FYNNEI in the germline V gene. Trimming shortened V by 5 bases and J by 4 bases, and 14 bases separated the two germline ends. The CDR3 has 14 amino acids. The CDR3, as DNA: TGTGCCAGCAGTAATGGGCTCCAGAGCACTGAAGCTTTCTTT. Translation gives CASSNGLQSTEAFF.

This clonotype was seen more than once but under ten times. This sequence joins TRBV7-2 and TRBJ1-1; no definite D call. The germline CDR1 and CDR2 sequences are SGHTA and FQGNSA. Trimming took off 4 bases at V and 1 base at J, with 10 bases between the two ends. The CDR3 runs to 14 residues. CDR3 DNA sequence: TGTGCCAGCAGCTCAAGGATGAGGAACACTGAAGCTTTCTTT. Protein sequence: CASSSRMRNTEAFF.

This clonotype was counted a few times. The gene calls are TRBV5-1 and TRBJ2-7, with 8 bases lining up with TRBD2. The V and J ends lost 0 bases and 2 bases, in that order; junction bases with no gene match: 1. Germline V lookup: CDR1 SGHRS, CDR2 YFSETQ. CDR3 size: 14 residues. The CDR3, as DNA: TGCGCCAGCAGCTTGGAACTAGCGGCCTACGAGCAGTACTTC. This encodes CASSLELAAYEQYF.

This clonotype was seen more than once but under ten times. The V gene is TRBV9, the J gene TRBJ1-4; D is unresolved. The CDR3 has 15 amino acids. V lost 0 bases to trimming and J lost 3 bases, with 9 bases between them. Looked up from germline, CDR1 is SGDLS and CDR2 is YYNGEE. In DNA, the CDR3 is TGTGCCAGCAGCGTAGACGGAACGTCTAATGAAAAACTGTTTTTT. It is translated as CASSVDGTSNEKLFF.

V gene TRBV6-1 combines with J gene TRBJ1-1, with a weak D call TRBD1 (6 bases). Trimming took 2 bases from V and 7 from J, leaving 11 bases between them. CDR1 is MNHNS, CDR2 SASEGT, per germline. The CDR3 is 13 residues long. CDR3 coding DNA: TGTGCCAGCAGTGAATGGGGGCGCCTTGAAGCTTTCTTT. This codes for CASSEWGRLEAFF.

The rearrangement links TRBV19 to TRBJ2-7; 8 bases line up with TRBD2. Germline V lookup: CDR1 LNHDA, CDR2 SQIVND (reference sequence). V trimming: 5 bases; J trimming: 6 bases; junction bases outside the gene matches: 9. The CDR3 is made up of 14 amino acids. In DNA, the CDR3 is TGTGCCAGTAGTGGACCCGGGACTAGTAGCGAGCAGTACTTC. This gives the protein CASSGPGTSSEQYF.

The chain uses TRBV15 and TRBJ2-1; weak D call: TRBD1 (5 bases). V dropped 1 base and J dropped 4 bases, with 11 bases sitting between them. The CDR3 totals 15 residues. Germline V gene lookup returns CDR1 LNHNV and CDR2 YYDKDF (reference sequence). CDR3 sequence: CATSRVKGLYNEQFF. CDR3 nucleotide sequence: TGTGCCACCAGCAGAGTAAAGGGGCTGTACAATGAGCAGTTCTTC.

This clonotype was seen at least ten times. The rearrangement joins TRBV24-1 to TRBJ2-2; D gene ambiguous. The CDR3 covers 13 residues. V gave up 5 bases and J gave up 3 bases, with 6 bases separating them. Per the germline V gene, CDR1 is KGHDR and CDR2 is SFDVKD. In DNA, the CDR3 is TGTGCCACCAGTGCCGTACACACCGGGGAGCTGTTTTTT. Translation: CATSAVHTGELFF.

This clonotype has ten or more counts. The chain couples TRBV9 to TRBJ2-5; no clear D. The CDR3 sequence is 13 residues long. CDR1 SGDLS and CDR2 YYNGEE come from the germline V gene. Trimming cost V 0 bases and J 3 bases, with 6 bases left between them. The CDR3 coding sequence is TGTGCCAGCAGCGTAGAACCTAAAGAGACCCAGTACTTC. Protein product: CASSVEPKETQYF. Based on the CDR3 plus reference TRBV9 and TRBJ2-5, the full variable domain is DSGVTQTPKHLITATGQRVTLRCSPRSGDLSVYWYQQSLDQGLQFLIQYYNGEERAKGNILERFSAQQFPDLHSELNLSSLELGDSALYFCASSVEPKETQYFGPGTRLLVL.

The chain carries TRBV5-1 and TRBJ1-1; D is unresolved. CDR1 is SGHRS, CDR2 YFSETQ, per germline. CDR3 length equals 15 residues. Trimming cost V 0 bases and J 3 bases, with 12 bases left between them. CDR3 protein: CASSLDKIGYTEAFF. The CDR3 DNA reads as TGCGCCAGCAGCTTGGACAAAATTGGATACACTGAAGCTTTCTTT.

Only one count was recorded for this clonotype. The chain carries TRBV7-9 and TRBJ2-1, with 12 bases aligning to TRBD2. V was clipped by 6 bases and J by 8 bases; unmatched bases: 8. This CDR3 spans 15 amino acids. CDR1 and CDR2 from the germline V gene are SEHNR and FQNEAQ (reference sequence). The CDR3 sequence: CASSLAGGPWDEQFF. CDR3 nucleotides: TGTGCCAGCAGTCTAGCGGGAGGGCCTTGGGATGAGCAGTTCTTC.

This chain joins TRBV5-1 and TRBJ1-2; D possibly corresponds to TRBD1 (5 bases). V was cut by 0 bases and J by 2 bases, with 8 bases left in between. The germline gives CDR1 SGHRS, CDR2 YFSETQ. This CDR3 contains 14 residues. Written as DNA, the CDR3 is TGCGCCAGCAGCTTGGAACCAGGGAACTATGGCTACACCTTC. Its protein product is CASSLEPGNYGYTF. The full variable domain, in which reference TRBV5-1 and TRBJ1-2 provide the parts outside the CDR3, is KAGVTQTPRYLIKTRGQQVTLSCSPISGHRSVSWYQQTPGQGLQFLFEYFSETQRNKGNFPGRFSGRQFSNSRSEMNVSTLELGDSALYLCASSLEPGNYGYTFGSGTRLTVV.

This clonotype appeared a few times. The V and J genes are TRBV14 and TRBJ1-5; perhaps TRBD1 as D (6 bases). The CDR3 loop spans 17 amino acids. Germline assignment: CDR1 SGHDN and CDR2 FVKESK. V lost 0 bases and J 0 bases, leaving 12 bases between the germline ends. CDR3 sequence (DNA): TGTGCCAGCAGCCAAGAAGGGGGGAAGAATAGCAATCAGCCCCAGCATTTT. Protein: CASSQEGGKNSNQPQHF.

Concerning this clonotype itself: One junction end disagrees with the germline gene, perhaps due to a read error. In DNA, the CDR3 is TGCGCCAGCAGCCAAGATGGGGGACGGAGTAATTCACCCCTCCACTTT. Protein sequence: CASSQDGGRSNSPLHF. The chain has TRBV7-2 and TRBJ1-6; D may be TRBD1 (5 bases). The CDR3 loop spans 16 amino acids. Germline CDR1 reads SGHTA; CDR2 reads FQGNSA. The variable domain in full, completed from reference TRBV7-2 and TRBJ1-6, reads GAGVSQSPSNKVTEKGKDVELRCDPISGHTALYWYRQSLGQGLEFLIYFQGNSAPDKSGLPSDRFSAERTGGSVSTLTIQRTQQEDSAVYLCASSQDGGRSNSPLHFGNGTRLTVT.

V usage is TRBV7-9 and J usage is TRBJ2-6; TRBD1 might be the D (6 bases). V shed 6 bases and J shed 2 bases, with 17 bases lying between them. The CDR3 length is 17 residues. Germline-derived CDR1 and CDR2 are SEHNR and FQNEAQ (reference sequence). CDR3 region: CASSTTRKGAGANVLTF. DNA for the CDR3: TGTGCCAGCAGTACTACAAGGAAGGGGGCTGGGGCCAACGTCCTGACTTTC.

V usage is TRBV12-3 or TRBV12-4 and J usage is TRBJ2-7; no clear D gene. The CDR3 runs to 16 residues. V lost 6 bases and J lost 2, with 20 bases in between. The CDR3 nucleotides are TGTGCCAGCAGCTTGGGGTCGAGACGGGTACCCTACGAGCAGTACTTC. Encoded protein: CASSLGSRRVPYEQYF.

This clonotype was observed a few times. The V call is TRBV10-3, the J call TRBJ1-2; TRBD1 matches at 9 bases. The CDR3 loop spans 12 amino acids. V shed 9 bases and J 4 bases; nucleotides not matched to a gene: 3. From germline, CDR1 is ENHRY and CDR2 SYGVKD. CDR3 coding DNA: TGTGCCATTGGACAGGGGTCCTATGGCTACACCTTC. Encoded protein: CAIGQGSYGYTF.

V gene TRBV10-3 combines with J gene TRBJ1-1; 8 positions agree with TRBD1. The V gene end was trimmed by 8 bases and the J gene end by 4 bases; junction bases not matched to a gene: 6. This CDR3 contains 13 residues. Germline lookup yields CDR1 ENHRY and CDR2 SYGVKD. Here the CDR3 reads CAISWTGSTEAFF. The CDR3 nucleotides read TGTGCCATCTCCTGGACAGGGAGCACTGAAGCTTTCTTT.

This clonotype has ten or more counts. The gene calls are TRBV2 and TRBJ1-6, with TRBD1 matching over 10 bases. Looked up from germline, CDR1 is SNHLY and CDR2 is FYNNEI. CDR3 length: 15 amino acids. With 6 bases clipped from V and 7 bases from J, the junction kept 6 bases outside the gene matches. CDR3 protein: CASSAPGQGNSPLHF. In DNA, the CDR3 is TGTGCCAGCAGCGCTCCGGGACAGGGGAATTCACCCCTCCACTTT.

This sequence joins TRBV12-3 or TRBV12-4 and TRBJ1-6, with D possibly being TRBD1 (5 bases). V was trimmed by 5 bases and J by 7 bases, leaving 12 bases between them. This CDR3 spans 14 amino acids. CDR3 protein: CASSHRGGNSPLHF. The CDR3, as DNA: TGTGCCAGCAGTCACCGGGGGGGAAATTCACCCCTCCACTTT.

The sample holds a few counts of this clonotype. The chain links TRBV20-1 to TRBJ2-7; D gene ambiguous. Trimming pared 0 bases from V and 0 bases from J, leaving 9 bases between. This CDR3 is 14 amino acids long. From germline, CDR1 is DFQATT and CDR2 SNEGSKA (reference sequence). The CDR3 region is CSARDRLGSYEQYF. In DNA form, the CDR3 reads TGCAGTGCTAGAGATCGGCTAGGCTCCTACGAGCAGTACTTC.

The J gene is TRBJ1-4, the V gene TRBV7-2; weak D call: TRBD1 (6 bases). Germline loops: CDR1 SGHTA, CDR2 FQGNSA. Trimming shortened V by 5 bases and J by 8 bases, and 21 bases separated the two germline ends. The CDR3 loop spans 16 amino acids. The CDR3 sequence: CASSPPAPGGREKLFF. The DNA of the CDR3 is TGTGCCAGCAGCCCCCCTGCCCCGGGGGGCCGGGAAAAACTGTTTTTT.

The rearrangement joins TRBV20-1 to TRBJ2-2; 15 bases agree with TRBD2. The CDR3 is made up of 15 amino acids. Per the germline V gene, CDR1 is DFQATT and CDR2 is SNEGSKA (reference sequence). The V gene end was trimmed by 1 base and the J gene end by 6 bases; junction bases not matched to a gene: 0. The CDR3 sequence: CSARGTSGRAGELFF. The CDR3 DNA sequence: TGCAGTGCTAGAGGGACTAGCGGGAGGGCCGGGGAGCTGTTTTTT.

The J gene is TRBJ1-2, the V gene TRBV9; D gene ambiguous. The length of the CDR3 is 14 residues. Trimming cost V 0 bases and J 4 bases, with 10 bases left between them. Germline lookup yields CDR1 SGDLS and CDR2 YYNGEE. CDR3 loop: CASSVGGSGYGYTF. CDR3 DNA: TGTGCCAGCAGCGTAGGGGGTTCGGGCTATGGCTACACCTTC.

The rearrangement joins TRBV29-1 to TRBJ2-7, with a tentative D call TRBD2 (5 bases). CDR3 length: 13 residues. Germline V gene data show CDR1 as SQVTM and CDR2 as ANQGSEA. V was cut by 2 bases and J by 0 bases, with 8 bases left in between. CDR3 amino acids: CSVELGSSYEQYF. The CDR3, as DNA: TGCAGCGTTGAATTGGGGAGCTCCTACGAGCAGTACTTC.